These 11 T cell receptor beta chains originate from one sample sequenced in a study of early T cells in non-severe SARS-CoV-2 infection. TCRdb re-called the 5' RACE reads through MiXCR, storing one row per CDR3 protein. Here the sample spans some 90,000 distinct CDR3 sequences, under 15% being singletons. Sample: whole blood. These receptors originate from an adult who was a healthcare worker with PCR-confirmed SARS-CoV-2 infection or an uninfected control (not recorded which).

The chain uses TRBV7-9 and TRBJ2-3, with 13 bases that match TRBD2. Germline V gives CDR1 SEHNR, CDR2 FQNEAQ (reference sequence). Trimming at V came to 1 base and at J to 6 bases, leaving 1 base not matched to a gene. This CDR3 has 15 amino acids. For the CDR3, the DNA is TGTGCCAGCAGCTTAGGACTAGCGGGAGGCGATACGCAGTATTTT. Its protein is CASSLGLAGGDTQYF.

This clonotype was picked up a small number of times. The V and J genes are TRBV9 and TRBJ2-2; possibly TRBD2 for D (5 bases). CDR3 length: 16 residues. Germline values: CDR1 SGDLS, CDR2 YYNGEE. With 1 base removed from V and 0 bases from J, the gap between germline ends came to 10 bases. The CDR3 here is CASSVSSGANTGELFF. In nucleotides, the CDR3 is TGTGCCAGCAGCGTATCCTCCGGGGCGAACACCGGGGAGCTGTTTTTT.

This clonotype has a count of ten or more. The CDR3, as DNA: TGTGCCAGCAGTTTGCGGTTCGGGGGCAATCAGCCCCAGCATTTT. It specifies CASSLRFGGNQPQHF. This chain links TRBV12-3 or TRBV12-4 with TRBJ1-5; D not certain. The CDR3 spans 15 residues. Trimming shortened V by 3 bases and J by 2 bases, and 11 bases separated the two germline ends.

The chain links TRBV19 to TRBJ2-7; TRBD2 is a possible D gene (6 bases). Germline CDR1 is LNHDA and CDR2 is SQIVND (reference sequence). The CDR3 spans 14 residues. Trimming left V 7 bases short and J 3 bases short, with 16 bases between. The CDR3 reads CASTPRRGSYEQYF. The CDR3 DNA follows: TGTGCCAGTACCCCGCGGAGGGGTAGCTACGAGCAGTACTTC. Together with reference TRBV19 and TRBJ2-7, the CDR3 gives the full variable domain: DGGITQSPKYLFRKEGQNVTLSCEQNLNHDAMYWYRQDPGQGLRLIYYSQIVNDFQKGDIAEGYSVSREKKESFPLTVTSAQKNPTAFYLCASTPRRGSYEQYFGPGTRLTVT.

The V and J genes are TRBV27 and TRBJ2-1; 10 bases align to TRBD1. This CDR3 is built from 17 residues. In germline, CDR1 is MNHEY, CDR2 SMNVEV (reference sequence). The junction had 7 bases not matched to a gene; V was cut back by 5 bases and J by 0 bases. CDR3 loop: CASSPGDRGLSYNEQFF. CDR3 coding DNA: TGTGCCAGCAGTCCTGGGGACAGGGGCCTCTCCTACAATGAGCAGTTCTTC.

This clonotype appeared a few times. The V and J genes are TRBV7-9 and TRBJ2-6; TRBD1 or TRBD2 may be the D gene (5 bases each). The germline gives CDR1 SEHNR, CDR2 FQNEAQ (reference sequence). This CDR3 has 17 amino acids. V shed 4 bases and J shed 2 bases, with 15 bases lying between them. The DNA for the CDR3 is TGTGCCAGCAGCTCACAAGGGCAGGGAGCTGGGGCCAACGTCCTGACTTTC. The encoded protein is CASSSQGQGAGANVLTF.

This clonotype appeared a few times. V and J are TRBV6-6 and TRBJ2-7; D is undetermined. CDR3 length: 12 amino acids. Germline assignment: CDR1 MNHNY and CDR2 SVGAGI (reference sequence). V was shortened by 0 bases and J by 4 bases, with 4 bases between the two germline ends. The DNA for the CDR3 is TGTGCCAGCAGTTACTCAGATTACGAGCAGTACTTC. Translated: CASSYSDYEQYF.

The chain employs TRBV27 and TRBJ2-7; 7 nucleotides align to TRBD2. The V gene end was trimmed by 3 bases and the J gene end by 3 bases; junction bases not matched to a gene: 5. The CDR3 spans 14 residues. Per the germline V gene, CDR1 is MNHEY and CDR2 is SMNVEV (reference sequence). CDR3 DNA: TGTGCCAGCAGTTTTAGTCCTAGCGGCTACGAGCAGTACTTC. Residues: CASSFSPSGYEQYF.

The chain uses TRBV7-2 and TRBJ1-3, with 7 positions matching TRBD1. Germline CDR1 and CDR2: SGHTA and FQGNSA. The V segment lost 8 bases and the J segment 5 bases; nucleotides outside the gene matches: 6. The CDR3 covers 13 residues. This chain's CDR3 is CASGEGARNTIYF. As DNA, the CDR3 is TGTGCCAGCGGGGAGGGGGCGAGAAACACCATATATTTT.

The chain links TRBV29-1 to TRBJ1-1, with D maybe TRBD1 (5 bases). Germline CDR1 and CDR2: SQVTM and ANQGSEA. The CDR3 sequence is 11 residues long. Between the trimmed V and J ends, which lost 5 bases and 8 bases, there was a span of 12 bases. The CDR3 coding sequence is TGCAGCGTTCGGCGACAGCGAGAAGCTTTCTTT. It is translated as CSVRRQREAFF. The variable domain in full, completed from reference TRBV29-1 and TRBJ1-1, reads SAVISQKPSRDICQRGTSLTIQCQVDSQVTMMFWYRQQPGQSLTLIATANQGSEATYESGFVIDKFPISRPNLTFSTLTVSNMSPEDSSIYLCSVRRQREAFFGQGTRLTVV.

The sample holds a few counts of this clonotype. The chain employs TRBV7-2 and TRBJ2-1; D is undetermined. The CDR3 spans 13 residues. CDR1 and CDR2 (germline): SGHTA, FQGNSA. V gave up 5 bases and J gave up 7 bases, with 12 bases separating them. The CDR3 nucleotides are TGTGCCAGCAGCCAAACTACAATAAATGAGCAGTTCTTC. Protein sequence: CASSQTTINEQFF. Full variable domain (rest looked up from reference TRBV7-2 and TRBJ2-1): GAGVSQSPSNKVTEKGKDVELRCDPISGHTALYWYRQSLGQGLEFLIYFQGNSAPDKSGLPSDRFSAERTGGSVSTLTIQRTQQEDSAVYLCASSQTTINEQFFGPGTRLTVL.